Here is one T cell receptor (beta chain) with its context. Its antigen remains unknown. The data were taken from a study of radiotherapy plus CTLA-4 blockade in lung cancer. Study as a whole: There were objective responses in over 15% of patients, and more than 30% had disease control. Regarding the study as a whole: In blood, after radiotherapy plus ipilimumab, tumor-derived TCR clones expanded. Response was reportedly best predicted by early blood T cell clone dynamics, with interferon-beta.

The junction had 17 bases not matched to a gene; V was cut back by 10 bases and J by 0 bases. The germline CDR1 and CDR2 sequences are SNHLY and FYNNEI. This CDR3 is 19 amino acids long. Patients in the study, people with chemo-refractory metastatic non-small-cell lung cancer, received focal radiation plus ipilimumab CTLA-4 blockade. Profiling relied on immunoSEQ multiplex PCR, and the TCRdb table lists in-frame clones only, not all of them. The sample contains 40,000 to 45,000 clones, under 80% of which appear only once. The V gene is TRBV2, the J gene TRBJ2-1; TRBD2 matches at 11 bases. This clonotype originated in a human donor with non-small cell lung cancer who had stable disease on radiotherapy plus ipilimumab. This sample comprised peripheral blood, obtained from a patient treated with radiotherapy plus ipilimumab. The CDR3 coding sequence is TGTGCCATAGAACGGGATCTAGCGGGGGGCAAGAACTCCTACAATGAGCAGTTCTTC. Encoded protein: CAIERDLAGGKNSYNEQFF.